This T cell receptor beta chain was profiled in a study of blood T cell repertoires in COVID-19. Across the whole study: Italy, Spain and the United States were the sources of the convalescent and acute COVID-19 samples. From T cells, B-cell-depleted T cells, or PBMCs came the material, which was cDNA or gDNA.

Original handling: By means of reference gene primer amplification, nucleated cell counts were estimated. Profiling relied on immunoSEQ multiplex PCR, and the TCRdb table lists in-frame clones only, not all of them. Clone size and the V and J calls come from that table; the DNA yielded D and trimming. The sample holds about 22,000 clones, about 91% seen once. Material for sequencing was peripheral blood. The TCR originated in an older woman with active COVID-19.

In DNA form, the CDR3 reads TGTGCCAGTAGTATCACAAGGACTAGCGGGAACCAAAACATTCAGTACTTC. Translating gives CASSITRTSGNQNIQYF. V gene TRBV19 combines with J gene TRBJ2-4; the match to TRBD2 covers 12 bases. From germline, CDR1 is LNHDA and CDR2 SQIVND (reference sequence). CDR3 length: 17 amino acids. Trimming at V came to 3 bases and at J to 5 bases, leaving 8 bases not matched to a gene.